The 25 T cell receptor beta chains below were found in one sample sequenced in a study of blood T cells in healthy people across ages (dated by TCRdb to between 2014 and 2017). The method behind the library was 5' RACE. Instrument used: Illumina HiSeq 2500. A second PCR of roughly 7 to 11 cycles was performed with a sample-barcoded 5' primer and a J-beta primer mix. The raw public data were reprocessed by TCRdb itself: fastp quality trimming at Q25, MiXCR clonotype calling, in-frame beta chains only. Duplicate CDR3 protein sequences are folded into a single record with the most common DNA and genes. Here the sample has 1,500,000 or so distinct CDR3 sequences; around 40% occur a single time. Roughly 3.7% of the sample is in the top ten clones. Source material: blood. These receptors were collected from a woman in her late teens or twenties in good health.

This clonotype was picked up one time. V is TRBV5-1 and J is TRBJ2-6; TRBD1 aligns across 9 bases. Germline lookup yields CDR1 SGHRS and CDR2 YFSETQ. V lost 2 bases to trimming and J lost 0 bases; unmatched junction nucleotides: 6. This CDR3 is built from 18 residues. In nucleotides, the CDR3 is TGCGCCAGCAGCTTTCTGACAGGGGGGGTCTCTGGGGCCAACGTCCTGACTTTC. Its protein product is CASSFLTGGVSGANVLTF.

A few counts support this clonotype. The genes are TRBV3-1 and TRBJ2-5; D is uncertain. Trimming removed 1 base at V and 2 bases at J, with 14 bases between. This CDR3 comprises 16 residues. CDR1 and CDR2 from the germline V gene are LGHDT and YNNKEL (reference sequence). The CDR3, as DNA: TGTGCCAGCAGCCAAGGACTGAGTTCCACACAAGAGACCCAGTACTTC. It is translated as CASSQGLSSTQETQYF.

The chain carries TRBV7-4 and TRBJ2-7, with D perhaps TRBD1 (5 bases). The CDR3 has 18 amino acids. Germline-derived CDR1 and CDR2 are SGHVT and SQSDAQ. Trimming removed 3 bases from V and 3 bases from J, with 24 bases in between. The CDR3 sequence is CASSFRPEQEGFHYEQYF. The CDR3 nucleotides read TGTGCCAGCAGCTTTCGGCCGGAACAGGAAGGGTTTCACTACGAGCAGTACTTC.

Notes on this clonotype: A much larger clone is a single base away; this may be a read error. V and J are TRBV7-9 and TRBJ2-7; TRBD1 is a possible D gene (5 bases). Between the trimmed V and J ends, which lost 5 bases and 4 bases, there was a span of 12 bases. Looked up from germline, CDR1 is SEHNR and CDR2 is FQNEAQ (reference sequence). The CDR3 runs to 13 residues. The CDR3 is CASSVRTFYEQYF. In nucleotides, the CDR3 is TGTGCCAGCAGCGTAAGGACATTTTACGAGCAGTACTTC. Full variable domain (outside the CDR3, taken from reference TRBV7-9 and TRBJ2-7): DTGVSQNPRHKITKRGQNVTFRCDPISEHNRLYWYRQTLGQGPEFLTYFQNEAQLEKSRLLSDRFSAERPKGSFSTLEIQRTEQGDSAMYLCASSVRTFYEQYFGPGTRLTVT.

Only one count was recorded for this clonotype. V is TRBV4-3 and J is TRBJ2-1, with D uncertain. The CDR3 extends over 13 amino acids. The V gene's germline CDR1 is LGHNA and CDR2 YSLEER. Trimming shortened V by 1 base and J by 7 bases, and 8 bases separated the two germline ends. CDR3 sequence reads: CASSQGIRNEQFF. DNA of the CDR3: TGCGCCAGCAGCCAAGGCATTCGAAATGAGCAGTTCTTC.

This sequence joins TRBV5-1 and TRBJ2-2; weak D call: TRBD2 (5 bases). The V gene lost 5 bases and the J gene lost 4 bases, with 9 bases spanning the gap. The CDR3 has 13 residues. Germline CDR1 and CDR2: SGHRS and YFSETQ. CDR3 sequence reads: CASSSGLTGELFF. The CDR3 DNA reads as TGCGCCAGCAGTTCCGGACTCACCGGGGAGCTGTTTTTT.

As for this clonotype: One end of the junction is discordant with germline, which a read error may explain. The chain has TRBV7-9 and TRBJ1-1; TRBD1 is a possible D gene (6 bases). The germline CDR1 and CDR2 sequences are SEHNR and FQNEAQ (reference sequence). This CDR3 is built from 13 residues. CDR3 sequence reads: CTSSPRQDTEAFF. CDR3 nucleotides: TGTACCAGCAGCCCCCGACAGGACACTGAAGCTTTCTTT.

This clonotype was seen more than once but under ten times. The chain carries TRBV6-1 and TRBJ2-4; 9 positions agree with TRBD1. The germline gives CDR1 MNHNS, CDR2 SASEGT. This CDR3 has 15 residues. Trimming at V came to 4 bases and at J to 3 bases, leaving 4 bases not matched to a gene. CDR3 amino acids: CASSALTGGKNIQYF. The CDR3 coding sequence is TGTGCCAGCAGTGCCTTGACAGGGGGCAAAAACATTCAGTACTTC.

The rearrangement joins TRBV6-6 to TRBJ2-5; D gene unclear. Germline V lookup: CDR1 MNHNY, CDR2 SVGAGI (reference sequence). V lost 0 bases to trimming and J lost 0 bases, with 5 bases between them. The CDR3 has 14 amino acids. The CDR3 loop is CASSYSINQETQYF. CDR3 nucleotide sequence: TGTGCCAGCAGTTACTCCATCAACCAAGAGACCCAGTACTTC.

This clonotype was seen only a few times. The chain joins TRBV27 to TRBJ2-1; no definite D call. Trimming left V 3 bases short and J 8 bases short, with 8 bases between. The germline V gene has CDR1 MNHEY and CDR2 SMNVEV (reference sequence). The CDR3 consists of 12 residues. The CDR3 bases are TGTGCCAGCAGTTTTGGCGACCATGAGCAGTTCTTC. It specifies CASSFGDHEQFF.

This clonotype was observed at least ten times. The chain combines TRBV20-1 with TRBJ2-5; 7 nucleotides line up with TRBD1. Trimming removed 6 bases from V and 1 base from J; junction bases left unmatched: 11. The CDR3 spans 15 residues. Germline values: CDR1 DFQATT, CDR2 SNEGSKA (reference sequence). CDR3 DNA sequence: TGCAGTGCCCTTCCCGGGACAGCAATCCAAGAGACCCAGTACTTC. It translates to CSALPGTAIQETQYF.

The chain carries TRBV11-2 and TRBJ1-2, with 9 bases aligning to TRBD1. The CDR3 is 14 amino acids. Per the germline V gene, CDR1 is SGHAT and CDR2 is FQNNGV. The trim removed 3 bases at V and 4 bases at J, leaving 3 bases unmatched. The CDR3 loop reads CASSLQQGAYGYTF. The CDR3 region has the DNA TGTGCCAGCAGCTTGCAACAGGGGGCCTATGGCTACACCTTC.

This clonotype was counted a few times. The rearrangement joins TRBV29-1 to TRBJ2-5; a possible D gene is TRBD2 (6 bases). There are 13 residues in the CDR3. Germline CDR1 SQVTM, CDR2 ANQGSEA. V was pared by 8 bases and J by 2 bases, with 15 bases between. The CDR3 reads CSTWGEAQETQYF. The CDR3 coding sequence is TGCAGCACCTGGGGGGAAGCGCAAGAGACCCAGTACTTC.

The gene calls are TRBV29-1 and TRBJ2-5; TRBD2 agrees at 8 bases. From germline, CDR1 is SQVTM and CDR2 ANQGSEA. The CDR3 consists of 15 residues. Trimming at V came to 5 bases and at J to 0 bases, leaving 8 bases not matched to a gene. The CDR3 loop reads CSVRGGGRYQETQYF. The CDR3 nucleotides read TGCAGCGTTAGAGGAGGCGGGAGGTACCAAGAGACCCAGTACTTC.

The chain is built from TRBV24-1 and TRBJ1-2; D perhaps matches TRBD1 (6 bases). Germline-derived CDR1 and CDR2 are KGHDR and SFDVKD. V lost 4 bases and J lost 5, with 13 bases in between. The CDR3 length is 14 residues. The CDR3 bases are TGTGCCACCAGTGAACAGGGACGTAATTATGGCTACACCTTC. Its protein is CATSEQGRNYGYTF.

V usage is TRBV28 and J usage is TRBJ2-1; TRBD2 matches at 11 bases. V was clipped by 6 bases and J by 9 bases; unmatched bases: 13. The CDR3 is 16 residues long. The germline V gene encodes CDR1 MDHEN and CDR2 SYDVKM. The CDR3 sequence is CASRENSGGALVEQFF. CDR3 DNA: TGTGCCAGCAGGGAGAATAGCGGGGGGGCCTTAGTTGAGCAGTTCTTC.

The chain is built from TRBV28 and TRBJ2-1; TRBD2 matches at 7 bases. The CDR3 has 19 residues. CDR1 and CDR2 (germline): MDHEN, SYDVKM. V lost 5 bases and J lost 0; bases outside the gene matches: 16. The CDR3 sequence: CASSPWDYKRGSSYNEQFF. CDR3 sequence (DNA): TGTGCCAGCAGTCCCTGGGACTACAAGCGAGGTAGCTCCTACAATGAGCAGTTCTTC.

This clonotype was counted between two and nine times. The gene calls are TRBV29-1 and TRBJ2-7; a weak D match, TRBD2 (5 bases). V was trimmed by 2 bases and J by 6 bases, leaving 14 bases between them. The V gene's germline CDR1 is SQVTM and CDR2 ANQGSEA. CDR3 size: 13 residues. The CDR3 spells CSVERGGGPEQYF. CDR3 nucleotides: TGCAGCGTTGAACGCGGCGGAGGCCCCGAGCAGTACTTC.

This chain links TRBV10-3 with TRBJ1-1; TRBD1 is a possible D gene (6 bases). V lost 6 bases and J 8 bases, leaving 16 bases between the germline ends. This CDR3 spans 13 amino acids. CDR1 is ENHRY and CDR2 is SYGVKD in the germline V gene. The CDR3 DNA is TGTGCCATCAGCCGTGACAGGACCCAGGAAGCTTTCTTT. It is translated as CAISRDRTQEAFF.

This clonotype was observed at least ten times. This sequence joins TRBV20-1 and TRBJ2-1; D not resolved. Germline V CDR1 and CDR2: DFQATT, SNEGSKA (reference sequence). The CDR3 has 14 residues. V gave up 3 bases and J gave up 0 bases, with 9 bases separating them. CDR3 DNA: TGCAGTGCTAGGGCGCCGGGCTCCTACAATGAGCAGTTCTTC. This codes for CSARAPGSYNEQFF.

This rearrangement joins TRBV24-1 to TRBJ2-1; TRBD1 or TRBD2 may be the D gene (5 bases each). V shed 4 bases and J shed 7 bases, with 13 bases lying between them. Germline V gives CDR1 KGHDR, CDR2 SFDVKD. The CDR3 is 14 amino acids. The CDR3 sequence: CATSDWGRMNEQFF. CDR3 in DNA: TGTGCCACCAGTGACTGGGGACGGATGAATGAGCAGTTCTTC.

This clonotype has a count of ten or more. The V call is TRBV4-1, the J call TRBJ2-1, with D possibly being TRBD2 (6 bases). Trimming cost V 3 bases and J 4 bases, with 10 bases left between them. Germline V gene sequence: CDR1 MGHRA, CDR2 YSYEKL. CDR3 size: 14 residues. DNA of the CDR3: TGCGCCAGCAGCCACTTGGAGGGGTACAATGAGCAGTTCTTC. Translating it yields CASSHLEGYNEQFF.

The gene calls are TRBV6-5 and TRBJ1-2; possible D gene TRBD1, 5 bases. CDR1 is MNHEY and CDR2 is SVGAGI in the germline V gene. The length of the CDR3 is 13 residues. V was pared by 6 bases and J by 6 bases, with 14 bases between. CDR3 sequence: CASSWTGVDGYTF. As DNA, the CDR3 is TGTGCCAGCAGCTGGACGGGGGTGGATGGCTACACCTTC.

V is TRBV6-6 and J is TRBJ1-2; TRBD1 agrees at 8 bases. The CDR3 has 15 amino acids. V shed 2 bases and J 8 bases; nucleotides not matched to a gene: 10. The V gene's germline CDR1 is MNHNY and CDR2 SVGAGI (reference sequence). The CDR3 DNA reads TGTGCCAGCAGTTACGGAGGACAGGGTGCGGGAGGCTACACCTTC. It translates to CASSYGGQGAGGYTF.

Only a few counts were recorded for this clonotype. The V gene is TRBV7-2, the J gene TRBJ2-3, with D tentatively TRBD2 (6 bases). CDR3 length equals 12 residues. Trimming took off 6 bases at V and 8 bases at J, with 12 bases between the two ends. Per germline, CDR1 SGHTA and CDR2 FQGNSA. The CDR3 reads CASSQAGGTQYF. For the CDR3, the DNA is TGTGCCAGCAGTCAAGCGGGCGGTACGCAGTATTTT. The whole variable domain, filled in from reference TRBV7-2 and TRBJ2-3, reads GAGVSQSPSNKVTEKGKDVELRCDPISGHTALYWYRQSLGQGLEFLIYFQGNSAPDKSGLPSDRFSAERTGGSVSTLTIQRTQQEDSAVYLCASSQAGGTQYFGPGTRLTVL.